A selection of T cell receptor beta chains follows, all from one sample in a study of human T cells and chemical hapten exposure. MiXCR was run by TCRdb on the RACE reads, yielding one entry per CDR3 protein. The sample holds over 65,000 distinct CDR3 sequences, more than 9.5% seen once. This specimen was whole blood, taken in connection with sensitization to the hapten diphenylcyclopropenone (DPC). These receptors came from a woman aged 45-65 years with alopecia areata. Some clones in this sample may be carry-over from other donors' samples. Both conserved end residues are trimmed from each CDR3.

V	CDR3
TRBV20-1	SARRGGITEAF
TRBV4-2	ASSLGLGETQY
TRBV12-3/TRBV12-4	ASSWLRGTEAF
TRBV5-4	ASSAGVIQETQY
TRBV18	ASCQGTGNTGELF
TRBV12-3/TRBV12-4	ASNQDGWSYEQY
TRBV3-1	ASSQYSNPTEQY
TRBV20-1	SASINRVTEAF
TRBV12-5	ASGFTVRGGTEAF
TRBV6-6	ASSQPPTTGAQH
TRBV6-1	ASSERLGNQPQH
TRBV4-2	ASSQEPRTLAKNIQY
TRBV5-4	ASSLDQTGKQF
TRBV6-2/TRBV6-3	ASRLISNQPQH
TRBV7-2	ASSSSGGVVETQY
TRBV18	ASSPPWDYVKPGEQF
TRBV11-2	ASSLRTSGGARVFAATQY
TRBV18	ASSPGEGTEQY
TRBV20-1	SLPRLTSGGYEQY
TRBV7-9	ASSLSWDEQF
TRBV5-1	ASSLGTSGEETQY
TRBV20-1	SARIGGSRNTEAF
TRBV12-3/TRBV12-4	ASSRVESKNIQY
TRBV29-1	SAIGQNYGYT
TRBV29-1	SVKSGSPSDTQY
TRBV29-1	SVEQTNYGYT
TRBV12-2	ASRSTRGEGLAEKITDTQY
TRBV11-2	ASSLHGGGIDNEQF
TRBV4-3	ASSQEWTLTEAF
TRBV4-3	ASSHGTGTLDTQY
TRBV10-1	ASSESANVLT
TRBV2	ASSPQGPNYGYT
TRBV12-3/TRBV12-4	ASSSRQTDTQY
TRBV7-9	ASSLAVTGGKGEQY
TRBV6-2/TRBV6-3	ASSYTGDYGYT
TRBV7-9	ASSWDYIDEQF
TRBV4-1	ASSQVADSNQPQH
TRBV28	ASALGGNTEAF
TRBV6-5	ASRETGSYEQY
TRBV6-5	ASSYSRGSGEKLF
TRBV6-1	ASRVQHRAPINIQY
TRBV29-1	SVGDLNQPQH
TRBV6-5	ASSYSDRGLTNEKLF
TRBV5-4	ASSFAGFLDSEQF